The rows below give T cell receptor beta chains drawn from one sample of a study of identical twins. One entry per CDR3 protein results from TCRdb running MiXCR on the 5' RACE reads. The table records around 300,000 distinct CDR3 sequences, under 9% of them present only once. This sample was shared with a second study, whose subject was yellow fever vaccine responses in identical twins.

The sequenced sample was memory (CD45RO+) T cells sorted from blood. These receptors came from a woman between 18 and 30 years old in good health. CDR3s include the opening cysteine and the closing phenylalanine or tryptophan. D genes are given only for firm matches. The size of a clone is reported for some rows only, either as once, few or many, or as a class for expanded clones.

TRBJ2-4,many,TRBV12-3/TRBV12-4,NA,CASSHEDLGAKNIQYF,TGTGCCAGCAGTCACGAGGACCTCGGGGCCAAAAACATTCAGTACTTC
TRBJ1-2,many,TRBV9,TRBD1,CASSTDGQGWYGYTF,TGTGCCAGCAGCACCGATGGACAGGGGTGGTACGGCTACACCTTC
TRBJ2-2,many,TRBV12-3/TRBV12-4,TRBD2,CASSPGLTGELFF,TGTGCCAGCAGTCCGGGACTAACCGGGGAGCTGTTTTTT
TRBJ2-1,many,TRBV18,TRBD2,CASSPTGLAAPNEQFF,TGTGCCAGCTCACCGACGGGACTAGCGGCCCCTAATGAGCAGTTCTTC
TRBJ2-2,many,TRBV28,TRBD2,CASSFHTSGNTGELFF,TGTGCCAGCAGTTTCCACACTAGCGGGAACACCGGGGAGCTGTTTTTT
TRBJ2-2,many,TRBV4-1,TRBD1,CASSQRLLTGGNTGELFF,TGCGCCAGCAGCCAGCGGCTGTTAACAGGGGGGAACACCGGGGAGCTGTTTTTT
TRBJ2-1,many,TRBV14,NA,CASSRGQWQFF,TGTGCCAGCAGCCGAGGGCAGTGGCAGTTCTTC
TRBJ2-7,NA,TRBV6-5,NA,CASSYSWGWSGSHSYEQYF,TGTGCCAGCAGTTACTCGTGGGGGTGGAGCGGCAGCCACTCCTACGAGCAGTACTTC
TRBJ2-7,NA,TRBV27,NA,CASSLSSRGGGAYEQYF,TGTGCCAGCAGTTTATCTTCGCGGGGTGGTGGGGCCTACGAGCAGTACTTC
TRBJ1-2,many,TRBV5-1,NA,CASSLDAGFNYGYTF,TGCGCCAGCAGCTTGGACGCGGGGTTTAACTATGGCTACACCTTC
TRBJ2-5,few,TRBV10-2,TRBD2,CASGGGLARETQYF,TGCGCCAGCGGTGGGGGACTAGCGCGAGAGACCCAGTACTTC
TRBJ2-7,many,TRBV12-3/TRBV12-4,NA,CASSPGEGDRYEQYF,TGTGCCAGCAGCCCCGGTGAAGGGGATCGCTACGAGCAGTACTTC
TRBJ1-1,few,TRBV18,NA,CASSPSARENTEAFF,TGTGCCAGCTCACCCTCGGCCCGGGAGAACACTGAAGCTTTCTTT
TRBJ1-1,NA,TRBV6-6,NA,CASSTPVDREAFF,TGTGCCAGCAGTACCCCTGTGGACCGGGAGGCTTTCTTT
TRBJ1-1,few,TRBV6-6,NA,CASSYLGDTEAFF,TGTGCCAGCAGTTACTTGGGTGACACTGAAGCTTTCTTT
TRBJ1-1,many,TRBV5-1,TRBD1,CASSLRQGAVTEAFF,TGCGCCAGCAGCTTAAGACAGGGGGCGGTCACTGAAGCTTTCTTT
TRBJ2-7,few,TRBV27,TRBD1,CASRTRGQGSSYEQYF,TGTGCCAGCAGGACCAGGGGGCAGGGGAGCTCCTACGAGCAGTACTTC
TRBJ1-1,few,TRBV6-1,NA,CASSHETGGTEAFF,TGTGCCAGCAGTCATGAGACAGGTGGCACTGAAGCTTTCTTT
TRBJ2-1,many,TRBV28,TRBD2,CASSRSGLTKSGNEQFF,TGTGCCAGCAGCCGTAGCGGGCTTACAAAGTCGGGGAATGAGCAGTTCTTC
TRBJ2-1,many,TRBV7-2,NA,CASSLASISEQFF,TGTGCCAGCAGCTTAGCAAGCATCAGTGAGCAGTTCTTC
TRBJ1-2,few,TRBV7-9,NA,CASSRANYGYTF,TGTGCCAGCAGCAGGGCTAACTATGGCTACACCTTC
TRBJ2-1,few,TRBV11-2,TRBD2,CASSLRPTSGGYNEQFF,TGTGCCAGCAGCTTAAGGCCGACTAGCGGGGGGTACAATGAGCAGTTCTTC
TRBJ1-5,many,TRBV12-3/TRBV12-4,NA,CASSLLEPKQPQHF,TGTGCCAGCAGTTTATTAGAACCCAAACAGCCCCAGCATTTT
TRBJ1-5,many,TRBV4-1,NA,CASSQDHNGNQPQHF,TGCGCCAGCAGCCAAGATCACAACGGAAATCAGCCCCAGCATTTT
TRBJ2-3,many,TRBV5-1,TRBD2,CASSVGSSGKYF,TGCGCCAGCAGCGTGGGGTCTAGCGGGAAGTATTTT
TRBJ1-1,many,TRBV3-1,TRBD1,CASSLQRTGEAFF,TGTGCCAGCAGCCTACAACGGACAGGTGAAGCTTTCTTT
TRBJ2-6,many,TRBV6-5,NA,CASSFDGRSGANVLTF,TGTGCCAGCAGTTTTGACGGACGCTCTGGGGCCAACGTCCTGACTTTC
TRBJ1-2,many,TRBV3-1,NA,CASSQDDYGYTF,TGTGCCAGCAGCCAAGACGACTATGGCTACACCTTC
TRBJ1-1,NA,TRBV15,NA,CATSRDLTAEAFF,TGTGCCACCAGCAGAGATTTGACCGCTGAAGCTTTCTTT
TRBJ2-1,many,TRBV19,TRBD2,CASSTGLAVYNEQFF,TGTGCCAGTAGTACGGGACTAGCGGTTTACAATGAGCAGTTCTTC
TRBJ2-2,few,TRBV19,NA,CASTSPSRRVNTGELFF,TGTGCCAGTACCTCACCCTCGCGGAGGGTGAACACCGGGGAGCTGTTTTTT
TRBJ2-7,few,TRBV5-1,NA,CASSLAGSSGRYEQYF,TGCGCCAGCAGCTTGGCCGGGTCTAGTGGTAGGTACGAGCAGTACTTC
TRBJ1-6,NA,TRBV6-1,NA,CASSEGFAVSPLHF,TGTGCCAGCAGTGAAGGCTTCGCGGTTTCACCCCTCCACTTT
TRBJ2-1,NA,TRBV10-3,NA,CAISESRDNEQFF,TGTGCCATCAGTGAGTCCAGGGACAATGAGCAGTTCTTC
TRBJ2-3,many,TRBV29-1,NA,CSVGLPDTQYF,TGCAGCGTTGGTCTGCCAGATACGCAGTATTTT
TRBJ2-3,NA,TRBV24-1,NA,CATSDSGWDTQYF,TGTGCCACCAGTGATTCGGGTTGGGATACGCAGTATTTT
TRBJ2-5,many,TRBV6-1,NA,CASSPYDQGRETQYF,TGTGCCAGCAGCCCATACGATCAGGGCCGGGAGACCCAGTACTTC
TRBJ2-3,NA,TRBV19,NA,CASSLLLGTPDTQYF,TGTGCCAGTAGTCTACTGCTCGGGACTCCGGATACGCAGTATTTT
TRBJ2-6,NA,TRBV3-1,NA,CASSQSYPGANVLTF,TGTGCCAGCAGCCAAAGCTATCCTGGGGCCAACGTCCTGACTTTC
TRBJ2-5,NA,TRBV7-9,NA,CASSSRTVIQETQYF,TGTGCCAGCAGCTCAAGGACGGTTATACAAGAGACCCAGTACTTC
TRBJ2-5,many,TRBV3-1,NA,CASSQVIVETQYF,TGTGCCAGCAGCCAAGTTATAGTAGAGACCCAGTACTTC
TRBJ2-7,few,TRBV4-1,TRBD2,CASSQPTSGKFYEQYF,TGCGCCAGCAGCCAACCCACTAGCGGGAAATTCTACGAGCAGTACTTC
TRBJ2-6,many,TRBV12-3/TRBV12-4,NA,CASGFSSGANVLTF,TGTGCCAGTGGATTTAGCTCTGGGGCCAACGTCCTGACTTTC
TRBJ1-2,NA,TRBV5-1,NA,CASSDGTAANYGYTF,TGCGCCAGCAGCGACGGGACGGCAGCTAACTATGGCTACACCTTC
TRBJ2-1,NA,TRBV11-2,TRBD1,CASSLRGPGSSYNEQFF,TGTGCCAGCAGCTTAAGGGGGCCCGGTAGCTCCTACAATGAGCAGTTCTTC
TRBJ2-5,few,TRBV20-1,NA,CSARWGGARETQYF,TGCAGTGCTAGATGGGGAGGCGCACGAGAGACCCAGTACTTC
TRBJ2-7,many,TRBV20-1,NA,CSVPREGGRTYEQYF,TGCAGTGTTCCCCGCGAAGGGGGGAGAACCTACGAGCAGTACTTC
TRBJ2-3,many,TRBV6-1,TRBD1,CASSPGQGGSDTQYF,TGTGCCAGCAGTCCGGGACAGGGGGGGTCAGATACGCAGTATTTT
TRBJ1-2,NA,TRBV12-3/TRBV12-4,NA,CASSQSNYGYTF,TGTGCCAGCAGTCAGTCCAACTATGGCTACACCTTC
TRBJ2-1,few,TRBV9,NA,CASSVVGLRGGNEQFF,TGTGCCAGCAGCGTAGTTGGGCTGAGAGGGGGGAATGAGCAGTTCTTC
TRBJ1-2,few,TRBV20-1,NA,CSARAYGYTF,TGCAGTGCTAGGGCCTATGGCTACACCTTC
TRBJ2-1,few,TRBV18,TRBD2,CASSPGTSGRFNEQFF,TGTGCCAGCTCACCCGGGACTAGCGGGAGATTCAATGAGCAGTTCTTC
TRBJ1-5,many,TRBV12-3/TRBV12-4,NA,CASSSGFLQPQHF,TGTGCCAGCAGTTCAGGGTTTTTGCAGCCCCAGCATTTT